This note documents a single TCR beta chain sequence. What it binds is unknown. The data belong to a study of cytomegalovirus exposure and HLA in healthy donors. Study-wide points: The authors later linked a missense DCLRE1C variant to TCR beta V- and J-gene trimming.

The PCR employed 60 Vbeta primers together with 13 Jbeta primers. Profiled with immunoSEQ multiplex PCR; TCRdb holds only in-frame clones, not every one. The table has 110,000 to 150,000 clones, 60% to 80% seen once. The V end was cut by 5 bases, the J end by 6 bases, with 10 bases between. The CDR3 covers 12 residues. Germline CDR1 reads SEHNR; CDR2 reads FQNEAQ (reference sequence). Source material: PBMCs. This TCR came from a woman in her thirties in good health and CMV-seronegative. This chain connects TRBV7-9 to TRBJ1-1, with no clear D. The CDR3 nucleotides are TGTGCCAGCAGCCCCACGGTCGCTGAAGCTTTCTTT. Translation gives CASSPTVAEAFF.